This T cell receptor (beta chain) appears in the sequencing data of a study of blood T cell repertoires in COVID-19 (dated by TCRdb to 2020 to 2022). Some background on the complete study: Samples covering the acute and convalescent phases of COVID-19 were provided by collaborators in the United States, Italy and Spain. The material from the prospective study consisted of cDNA or gDNA derived from T cells, B-cell-depleted T cells, or PBMCs. Subjects who had been exposed to COVID-19, were actively infected with it, or had recovered from it provided the deeply sampled blood TCRbeta repertoires that made up the dataset. The repertoires were made available in a free public database intended to serve as a resource for research on the immune response to SARS-CoV-2. The samples were drawn from two sources: the first 160 participants of the ongoing ImmuneRACE study, and 950 to 1,500 subjects contributed by 6 global collaborators. The sample metadata nearly always contained a de-identified subject ID, COVID-19 status, age in years and sex. HLA class I and class II types, where available, came from metadata supplied by the sample provider rather than from assay-based typing.

Concerning this clone itself: Its antigen remains undetermined. No clone much larger than this one lies a single base away; base qualities are absent.

Study-wide findings and limitations: The amount of clinical and demographic metadata varied by source and participant and was provided uncurated.

Whole blood was collected in K2EDTA tubes by collaborating institutions according to the institutions' own protocols. For TCRbeta analysis, collaborators shipped samples in one of three forms: frozen whole blood, isolated PBMCs, or DNA extracted from either of those sample types. The immunoSEQ Assay, a bias-controlled multiplex PCR, was used to amplify TCRbeta CDR3 regions from genomic DNA. Regarding the original processing steps: The number of nucleated cells in each sample was estimated from the amplification of reference gene primers within the assay. Sequence reads were collapsed and filtered to measure the absolute abundance of every unique TCRbeta CDR3 rearrangement. Productive Simpson clonality was computed per sample as the square root of Simpson's diversity index over productive rearrangements. The clones in this table, taken by TCRdb from immuneACCESS, are in-frame only. Not every clone is retained; where verified, under half of the shortfall comes from an unresolved V gene, and the cause of the rest is unknown. For V, J and clone size, that table is used; D and trimming come from the DNA. The sample yields tens of thousands of clones; less than 90% were counted once. The ten largest make up roughly 4% of the sample.

From cysteine to phenylalanine, the CDR3 is 16 amino acids long. Here the CDR3 DNA is all that survives: 48 bases in frame from base 1. From the germline V gene (reference sequence), CDR1 is LGHDT and CDR2 is YNNKEL. The junction shows trimming of 1 base on V and 4 bases on J, plus 13 bases between the germline ends. This receptor was identified in a man in his sixties with acute or convalescent COVID-19. The rearrangement joined TRBV3-1 (or the pseudogene TRBV3-2) to TRBJ1-4, with TRBD1 as a weak D call on 6 bases. Material: peripheral blood. The CDR3 amino acid sequence is: CASSQVGGARNEKLFF. The sequence in DNA is TGTGCCAGCAGCCAAGTTGGGGGGGCGCGTAATGAAAAACTGTTTTTT.